This TCR beta chain came from a study of CDR3 diversity in severe acne (dated by TCRdb to about 2019). This clonotype was counted at least ten times. Its binding antigen is unknown. No much larger clonotype is one base removed from it; base qualities were not supplied. Libraries were constructed by PCR. The sample was run on an Illumina HiSeq 2000. The public sequencing data were trimmed at Q25 with fastp and processed into clonotypes with MiXCR by TCRdb, which kept only in-frame beta chains. Here each entry gathers all rows of one CDR3 protein and keeps the most common genes and DNA. Counted in this sample were fewer than 90,000 distinct CDR3 sequences; around 53% of them appeared once. The top ten hold 14% of the sample. The trim is 3 bases for V and 2 bases for J, with a gap of 19 bases between the germline ends. The CDR3 numbers 17 residues from cysteine through phenylalanine. The only DNA kept is the CDR3, 51 bases in frame from the first base. According to the germline V gene, CDR1 reads SGHRS and CDR2 reads YFSETQ.

This sequence was found in a male donor in good health, without acne. Sequencing input: blood. Recombination linked TRBV5-1 to TRBJ2-3; the D gene is perhaps TRBD1 or TRBD2, each of them matching over 5 bases. The CDR3 has the sequence CASSSTGTVVNTDTQYF. The nucleotide sequence is TGCGCCAGCAGCTCGACCGGGACGGTGGTTAACACAGATACGCAGTATTTT.